A selection of T cell receptor beta chains follows, all from one sample in a study of cytomegalovirus exposure and HLA in healthy donors. This table comes from immunoSEQ multiplex PCR, and its TCRdb copy is limited to in-frame clones, with some not included. The repertoire holds some 84,000 clones, more than 70% seen once, with 2% to 3% in the top ten. Source material: PBMCs. The origin of the receptors is a male donor in good health and CMV-seropositive. The CDR3 runs from the conserved cysteine through the conserved F or W. The order of the fields is J gene, V gene, D gene, clone size, CDR3 protein, CDR3 DNA. The D gene is left open where the match is weak. Some rows mark clone size as missing; the rest say once, few, many or name a class of expanded clone.

j_call: TRBJ2-2; v_call: TRBV11-3; d_call: TRBD2; clone_size: -; cdr3_aa: CASSSPGLANAGELFF; cdr3_nt: TGTGCCAGCAGCTCGCCCGGACTAGCGAACGCCGGGGAGCTGTTTTTT
j_call: TRBJ2-5; v_call: TRBV5-1; d_call: TRBD2; clone_size: few; cdr3_aa: CASSLDGRAQETQYF; cdr3_nt: TGCGCCAGCAGCTTGGATGGGAGGGCACAAGAGACCCAGTACTTC
j_call: TRBJ1-2; v_call: TRBV30; d_call: TRBD1; clone_size: -; cdr3_aa: CAWNRDRGRGYTF; cdr3_nt: TGTGCCTGGAACCGGGACAGGGGTCGTGGCTACACCTTC
j_call: TRBJ2-5; v_call: TRBV25-1; d_call: -; clone_size: -; cdr3_aa: CASSARPISETQYF; cdr3_nt: TGTGCCAGCAGCGCTCGACCAATTAGCGAGACCCAGTACTTC
j_call: TRBJ2-5; v_call: TRBV4-2; d_call: TRBD2; clone_size: -; cdr3_aa: CASSRWTSGQETQYF; cdr3_nt: TGTGCCAGCAGCCGATGGACTAGCGGCCAAGAGACCCAGTACTTC
j_call: TRBJ1-3; v_call: TRBV5-1; d_call: TRBD1; clone_size: -; cdr3_aa: CASSLRGQGAGGNTIYF; cdr3_nt: TGCGCCAGCAGCTTGCGTGGACAGGGCGCGGGGGGAAACACCATATATTTT
j_call: TRBJ1-2; v_call: TRBV5-6; d_call: TRBD1; clone_size: -; cdr3_aa: CASSGGQGGNYGYTF; cdr3_nt: TGTGCCAGCAGCGGGGGACAGGGGGGAAACTATGGCTACACCTTC
j_call: TRBJ2-3; v_call: TRBV11-3; d_call: -; clone_size: -; cdr3_aa: CASSLGQLDTDTQYF; cdr3_nt: TGTGCCAGCAGCTTAGGACAGCTTGACACAGATACGCAGTATTTT
j_call: TRBJ1-5; v_call: TRBV2; d_call: -; clone_size: -; cdr3_aa: CASNDDGNQPQHF; cdr3_nt: TGTGCCAGCAATGATGACGGGAATCAGCCCCAGCATTTT
j_call: TRBJ1-1; v_call: TRBV21-1; d_call: -; clone_size: -; cdr3_aa: CASRVGRAYPEAFF; cdr3_nt: TGTGCCAGCAGAGTAGGGAGGGCTTACCCTGAAGCTTTCTTT
j_call: TRBJ1-2; v_call: TRBV28; d_call: -; clone_size: -; cdr3_aa: CASSLMTGSNYGYTF; cdr3_nt: TGTGCCAGCAGTTTGATGACAGGTTCTAACTATGGCTACACCTTC
j_call: TRBJ2-1; v_call: TRBV2; d_call: TRBD1; clone_size: once; cdr3_aa: CASSESGGGPQEQFF; cdr3_nt: TGTGCCAGCAGTGAATCAGGGGGCGGTCCACAAGAGCAGTTCTTC
j_call: TRBJ2-7; v_call: TRBV6-5; d_call: TRBD1; clone_size: few; cdr3_aa: CASRIGQGHYEQYF; cdr3_nt: TGTGCCAGCAGAATAGGACAGGGCCATTACGAGCAGTACTTC
j_call: TRBJ2-1; v_call: TRBV7-2; d_call: TRBD2; clone_size: -; cdr3_aa: CASSLYGLAVYNEQFF; cdr3_nt: TGTGCCAGCAGCTTATACGGACTAGCGGTTTACAATGAGCAGTTCTTC
j_call: TRBJ2-6; v_call: TRBV15; d_call: TRBD1; clone_size: -; cdr3_aa: CATSRATGAGANVLTF; cdr3_nt: TGTGCCACCAGCAGGGCAACAGGGGCTGGGGCCAACGTCCTGACTTTC
j_call: TRBJ1-1; v_call: TRBV19; d_call: TRBD1; clone_size: many; cdr3_aa: CASTLQGTAFF; cdr3_nt: TGTGCCAGTACCTTACAGGGGACAGCTTTCTTT
j_call: TRBJ1-2; v_call: TRBV28; d_call: TRBD1; clone_size: -; cdr3_aa: CASSVDRATSGYTF; cdr3_nt: TGTGCCAGCAGTGTGGACAGGGCCACGAGTGGCTACACCTTC
j_call: TRBJ2-7; v_call: TRBV2; d_call: TRBD2; clone_size: -; cdr3_aa: CASGLAGASEQYF; cdr3_nt: TGTGCCAGTGGACTAGCGGGAGCCTCCGAGCAGTACTTC
j_call: TRBJ1-5; v_call: TRBV19; d_call: -; clone_size: -; cdr3_aa: CASRGGKQPQHF; cdr3_nt: TGTGCCAGTAGGGGGGGGAAACAGCCCCAGCATTTT
j_call: TRBJ2-1; v_call: TRBV28; d_call: -; clone_size: -; cdr3_aa: CASCFGNSNEQFF; cdr3_nt: TGTGCCAGCTGTTTCGGGAATAGCAATGAGCAGTTCTTC
j_call: TRBJ1-1; v_call: TRBV19; d_call: TRBD1; clone_size: few; cdr3_aa: CASSDRGLGTEAFF; cdr3_nt: TGTGCCAGTAGTGACAGGGGGCTGGGCACTGAAGCTTTCTTT
j_call: TRBJ2-5; v_call: TRBV4-1; d_call: TRBD2; clone_size: -; cdr3_aa: CASSQGSGRSEETQYF; cdr3_nt: TGCGCCAGCAGCCAGGGAAGCGGGAGAAGTGAGGAGACCCAGTACTTC
j_call: TRBJ2-7; v_call: TRBV6-6; d_call: -; clone_size: few; cdr3_aa: CASSETGRYEQYF; cdr3_nt: TGTGCCAGCAGTGAGACAGGGAGGTACGAGCAGTACTTC
j_call: TRBJ2-1; v_call: TRBV7-2; d_call: TRBD2; clone_size: -; cdr3_aa: CASSRRAGGTSFEQFF; cdr3_nt: TGTGCCAGCAGCCGCAGGGCGGGAGGTACCTCCTTTGAGCAGTTCTTC
j_call: TRBJ2-7; v_call: TRBV4-3; d_call: TRBD1; clone_size: -; cdr3_aa: CASSPRTGDGVYEQYF; cdr3_nt: TGCGCCAGCAGCCCAAGAACAGGGGATGGAGTCTACGAGCAGTACTTC
j_call: TRBJ2-5; v_call: TRBV2; d_call: TRBD2; clone_size: -; cdr3_aa: CASKTSSETQYF; cdr3_nt: TGTGCCAGCAAGACTAGCAGTGAGACCCAGTACTTC
j_call: TRBJ2-1; v_call: TRBV25-1; d_call: -; clone_size: -; cdr3_aa: CASMGGLGLRNEQFF; cdr3_nt: TGTGCCAGCATGGGGGGGCTGGGCCTCCGGAATGAGCAGTTCTTC
j_call: TRBJ2-5; v_call: TRBV7-9; d_call: TRBD2; clone_size: -; cdr3_aa: CASSPGTSGMAQETQYF; cdr3_nt: TGTGCCAGCAGCCCCGGAACCAGCGGGATGGCTCAAGAGACCCAGTACTTC
j_call: TRBJ2-2; v_call: TRBV15; d_call: -; clone_size: -; cdr3_aa: CATSNPPRGSNTGELFF; cdr3_nt: TGTGCCACCAGCAACCCTCCCCGGGGTTCGAACACCGGGGAGCTGTTTTTT
j_call: TRBJ2-1; v_call: TRBV11-2; d_call: TRBD2; clone_size: -; cdr3_aa: CASSPSGRINEQFF; cdr3_nt: TGTGCCAGCAGCCCTAGCGGGAGGATCAATGAGCAGTTCTTC
j_call: TRBJ1-4; v_call: TRBV4-1; d_call: TRBD1; clone_size: -; cdr3_aa: CASSQDMLGTADRGEKLFF; cdr3_nt: TGCGCCAGCAGCCAAGATATGTTGGGGACAGCTGATCGGGGCGAAAAACTGTTTTTT
j_call: TRBJ2-1; v_call: TRBV28; d_call: -; clone_size: -; cdr3_aa: CASSALEGRYNEQFF; cdr3_nt: TGTGCCAGCAGCGCCCTAGAGGGAAGATACAATGAGCAGTTCTTC
j_call: TRBJ2-2; v_call: TRBV5-6; d_call: -; clone_size: -; cdr3_aa: CASSLVRGELFF; cdr3_nt: TGTGCCAGCAGCTTGGTGCGGGGGGAGCTGTTTTTT
j_call: TRBJ2-1; v_call: TRBV11-2; d_call: TRBD2; clone_size: -; cdr3_aa: CATRTSGRGTYNEQFF; cdr3_nt: TGTGCCACCAGGACTAGCGGGAGGGGGACCTACAATGAGCAGTTCTTC
j_call: TRBJ2-1; v_call: TRBV7-2; d_call: TRBD1; clone_size: -; cdr3_aa: CASSSRDRGNEQFF; cdr3_nt: TGTGCCAGCAGCTCCCGGGACAGGGGCAATGAGCAGTTCTTC
j_call: TRBJ2-1; v_call: TRBV2; d_call: -; clone_size: -; cdr3_aa: CASSEFPSSYNEQFF; cdr3_nt: TGTGCCAGCAGTGAATTTCCCAGCTCCTACAATGAGCAGTTCTTC
j_call: TRBJ2-3; v_call: TRBV4-2; d_call: -; clone_size: few; cdr3_aa: CASSQELAWRNTQYF; cdr3_nt: TGTGCCAGCAGCCAAGAGCTGGCTTGGAGGAATACGCAGTATTTT
j_call: TRBJ2-3; v_call: TRBV10-3; d_call: TRBD2; clone_size: -; cdr3_aa: CAISLGMGLAGVDTQYF; cdr3_nt: TGTGCCATCAGCCTTGGGATGGGACTAGCGGGTGTGGATACGCAGTATTTT
j_call: TRBJ2-1; v_call: TRBV18; d_call: -; clone_size: -; cdr3_aa: CASSPLQGEQFF; cdr3_nt: TGTGCCAGCTCACCATTACAGGGTGAGCAGTTCTTC
j_call: TRBJ1-4; v_call: TRBV5-1; d_call: -; clone_size: few; cdr3_aa: CASSLAAANEKLFF; cdr3_nt: TGCGCCAGCAGCTTGGCCGCGGCTAATGAAAAACTGTTTTTT
j_call: TRBJ1-1; v_call: TRBV29-1; d_call: -; clone_size: -; cdr3_aa: CSVGEGSSTEAFF; cdr3_nt: TGCAGCGTTGGGGAGGGGTCTTCCACTGAAGCTTTCTTT
j_call: TRBJ1-5; v_call: TRBV7-8; d_call: TRBD1; clone_size: few; cdr3_aa: CASSLEGQSSNQPQHF; cdr3_nt: TGTGCCAGCAGCTTAGAGGGACAGTCAAGCAATCAGCCCCAGCATTTT
j_call: TRBJ2-5; v_call: TRBV4-2; d_call: -; clone_size: -; cdr3_aa: CASSQVRQTQETQYF; cdr3_nt: TGTGCCAGCAGCCAAGTCAGACAGACCCAAGAGACCCAGTACTTC
j_call: TRBJ2-1; v_call: TRBV6-4; d_call: TRBD2; clone_size: -; cdr3_aa: CASNRTSGRAYNEQFF; cdr3_nt: TGTGCCAGCAATCGGACTAGCGGGAGGGCCTACAATGAGCAGTTCTTC
j_call: TRBJ2-1; v_call: TRBV5-4; d_call: TRBD1; clone_size: -; cdr3_aa: CASSRQGSYNEQFF; cdr3_nt: TGTGCCAGCAGCCGACAGGGGTCCTACAATGAGCAGTTCTTC
j_call: TRBJ2-7; v_call: TRBV5-1; d_call: -; clone_size: -; cdr3_aa: CASSLRRGNEQYF; cdr3_nt: TGCGCCAGCAGCTTGCGCCGGGGGAACGAGCAGTACTTC
j_call: TRBJ1-2; v_call: TRBV9; d_call: TRBD1; clone_size: -; cdr3_aa: CASSGTTGVGYTF; cdr3_nt: TGTGCCAGCAGCGGGACTACAGGGGTTGGCTACACCTTC
j_call: TRBJ1-1; v_call: TRBV18; d_call: TRBD1; clone_size: few; cdr3_aa: CASSLDRVNPEAFF; cdr3_nt: TGTGCCAGCTCACTGGACAGGGTAAACCCTGAAGCTTTCTTT
j_call: TRBJ2-7; v_call: TRBV11-2; d_call: -; clone_size: -; cdr3_aa: CASSTRRGDSYEQYF; cdr3_nt: TGTGCCAGCAGCACCCGACGCGGGGACTCCTACGAGCAGTACTTC
j_call: TRBJ1-1; v_call: TRBV14; d_call: -; clone_size: many; cdr3_aa: CASSQSYNTEAFF; cdr3_nt: TGTGCCAGCAGCCAGAGCTACAACACTGAAGCTTTCTTT
j_call: TRBJ1-5; v_call: TRBV7-9; d_call: -; clone_size: -; cdr3_aa: CASSRGLYPPQHF; cdr3_nt: TGTGCCAGCAGCCGCGGACTCTATCCTCCCCAGCATTTT
j_call: TRBJ2-1; v_call: TRBV15; d_call: TRBD2; clone_size: -; cdr3_aa: CATSRDLLAGGSEQFF; cdr3_nt: TGTGCCACCAGCAGAGATCTGCTAGCGGGAGGCTCTGAGCAGTTCTTC
j_call: TRBJ2-7; v_call: TRBV18; d_call: TRBD1; clone_size: -; cdr3_aa: CASSRTGTSYEQYF; cdr3_nt: TGTGCCAGCTCACGGACAGGGACCTCCTACGAGCAGTACTTC
j_call: TRBJ2-2; v_call: TRBV28; d_call: -; clone_size: -; cdr3_aa: CASSLEGPNTGELFF; cdr3_nt: TGTGCCAGCAGTTTAGAGGGCCCGAACACCGGGGAGCTGTTTTTT
j_call: TRBJ1-1; v_call: TRBV2; d_call: TRBD1; clone_size: -; cdr3_aa: CASRAGGQGATTFF; cdr3_nt: TGTGCCAGCAGGGCGGGAGGACAGGGGGCAACGACTTTCTTT
j_call: TRBJ2-2; v_call: TRBV5-4; d_call: TRBD2; clone_size: once; cdr3_aa: CASSLAGAAGELFF; cdr3_nt: TGTGCCAGCAGCCTAGCGGGAGCGGCCGGGGAGCTGTTTTTT
j_call: TRBJ1-1; v_call: TRBV6-1; d_call: -; clone_size: -; cdr3_aa: CASSDSTGLMNTEAFF; cdr3_nt: TGTGCCAGCAGTGATTCGACAGGCCTCATGAACACTGAAGCTTTCTTT
j_call: TRBJ2-2; v_call: TRBV19; d_call: TRBD1; clone_size: -; cdr3_aa: CASSTGTGTGELFF; cdr3_nt: TGTGCCAGTAGCACCGGGACAGGGACCGGGGAGCTGTTTTTT
j_call: TRBJ2-7; v_call: TRBV18; d_call: TRBD2; clone_size: -; cdr3_aa: CASSQRGGYEQYF; cdr3_nt: TGTGCCAGCTCACAGCGGGGGGGGTACGAGCAGTACTTC
j_call: TRBJ1-2; v_call: TRBV5-4; d_call: -; clone_size: -; cdr3_aa: CASRDGSGGGGYTF; cdr3_nt: TGTGCCAGCAGAGACGGGTCCGGGGGTGGTGGCTACACCTTC